What follows describes a single TCR beta chain. Germline CDR1 is LNHDA and CDR2 is SQIVND (reference sequence). V lost 5 bases and J lost 5, with 18 bases in between. The CDR3 is 16 residues long. The data belong to a study of T cell changes during pregnancy in multiple sclerosis. Profiled with immunoSEQ multiplex PCR; TCRdb holds only in-frame clones, not every one. This table holds over 90,000 clones, over 85% found once. Sequencing used peripheral blood, obtained after pregnancy. The chain recombines TRBV19 with TRBJ2-2; D is perhaps TRBD1 (8 bases). The source of this sequence is a female donor with multiple sclerosis, enrolled in a pregnancy study. This CDR3 is CASSDYRGGSTGELFF. The CDR3 DNA follows: TGTGCCAGTAGTGATTACAGGGGGGGGAGTACCGGGGAGCTGTTTTTT.